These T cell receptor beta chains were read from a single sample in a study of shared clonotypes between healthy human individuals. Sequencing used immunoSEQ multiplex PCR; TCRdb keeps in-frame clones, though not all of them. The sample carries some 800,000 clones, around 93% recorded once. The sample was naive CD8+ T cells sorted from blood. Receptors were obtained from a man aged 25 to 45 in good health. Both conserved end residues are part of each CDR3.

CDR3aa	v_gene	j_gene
CASSFQSTGAGELFF	TRBV11-3	TRBJ2-2
CASSLPTSGTDTQYF	TRBV7-6	TRBJ2-3
CAWSLTGLNEQYF	TRBV30	TRBJ2-7
CASSLTTSSYNEQFF	TRBV27	TRBJ2-1
CASAMAGQGSYEQYF	TRBV27	TRBJ2-7
CSVETGNSQFNEQFF	TRBV29-1	TRBJ2-1
CASGQREFYEQYF	TRBV6-5	TRBJ2-7
CASSRGVMNTEAFF	TRBV27	TRBJ1-1
CASSPAPGTESWEQYF	TRBV7-9	TRBJ2-7
CASSLWGSGNTIYF	TRBV7-2	TRBJ1-3
CASSSETSRSTDTQYF	TRBV7-9	TRBJ2-3
CASSEGTSGSGLEQFF	TRBV6-1	TRBJ2-1
CASDEGTADEQFF	TRBV19	TRBJ2-1
CSVASNQNTGELFF	TRBV29-1	TRBJ2-2
CSVRLAGGGNEQFF	TRBV29-1	TRBJ2-1
CASSEDGRVSYNEQFF	TRBV2	TRBJ2-1
CSTTGSGGEKLFF	TRBV29-1	TRBJ1-4
CASSPGVDNEQFF	TRBV7-6	TRBJ2-1
CASSLLGDTQYF	TRBV27	TRBJ2-3
CASSFFAGGNTDTQYF	TRBV7-6	TRBJ2-3
CAIKVGVGDEQFF	TRBV10-3	TRBJ2-1
CSVRGLAGAPEQFF	TRBV29-1	TRBJ2-1
CVRSLIGGTKDEQFF	TRBV7-5	TRBJ2-1
CASSAGTSGRAGQFF	TRBV27	TRBJ2-1
CASSSVIRDRPYEQYF	TRBV5-6	TRBJ2-7
CASSLVGDEQYF	TRBV11-2	TRBJ2-7
CATDSYEQYF	TRBV6-1	TRBJ2-7
CAGSRASGVQGGTFF	TRBV27	TRBJ1-1
CASSLGLEYNEQFF	TRBV27	TRBJ2-1
CASSKSYRDWEQYF	TRBV19	TRBJ2-7
CATSREGPSTYNEQFF	TRBV15	TRBJ2-1
CASSQVRGPYEQYF	TRBV4-3	TRBJ2-7